This T cell receptor beta chain derives from a study of Graves' ophthalmopathy and Graves' hyperthyroidism (dated by TCRdb to the late 2010s). Study-wide context: Hyperthyroidism was defined as stable when no progression to ophthalmopathy occurred within 18 months of follow-up. In total, 135 blood samples were TCR-sequenced: some 43 ophthalmopathy, some 75 hyperthyroidism and about 17 hyperthyroidism-to-ophthalmopathy patients. After sampling, hyperthyroidism patients received methimazole starting at 30 mg daily, and ophthalmopathy patients received high-dose intravenous methylprednisolone. To explore V-J signatures distinguishing ophthalmopathy from hyperthyroidism, a discovery set of under 110 patients (roughly 45 ophthalmopathy, 57 stable hyperthyroidism) was enrolled. The study used TCR beta repertoire signatures to distinguish Graves' ophthalmopathy from Graves' hyperthyroidism and to predict progression to ophthalmopathy. In roughly six hyperthyroidism patients, the T-cell repertoires found in thyroid tissue were compared with those found in blood. An independent validation cohort was composed of approximately 18 hyperthyroidism patients and around 16 patients who later progressed from hyperthyroidism to ophthalmopathy. Results and caveats for the whole study, not just this receptor: In validation, the model predicted ophthalmopathy progression with 55% to 71% sensitivity and approximately 75% specificity; 12 predicted patients were CT-confirmed with GO in a median of about 6.2 months. Sample size was not statistically predetermined, and group allocation was not concealed from the investigators. The 13-signature model separated ophthalmopathy from stable hyperthyroidism with approximately 90% sensitivity and approximately 83% specificity in cross-validation, and 80%/75% in the test set. Most expanded thyroid clonotypes with a frequency above 0.001 also appeared in blood, which suggests that blood repertoires may reflect the immune response in the thyroid.

Hyperthyroidism patients were newly diagnosed, with disease duration under 2 months, and aged 18 to 65 years. Patients were excluded if they had other autoimmune diseases, uncontrolled infections, pregnancy or lactation. Diagnosis relied on clinical symptoms, serum thyroxine, TRAb, thyroid ultrasound and orbital computed tomography. Trizol reagent was used to extract the total RNA, and its quality was then checked on an Agilent 2100 Bioanalyzer. Regarding this clonotype: It lacks a known antigen. Within one base of it there is no much larger clone, and no base qualities were kept.

For repertoire sequencing, TCR beta CDR3 regions were amplified from RNA transcripts. A first-round RT-PCR used HTBI primers with the Qiagen OneStep RT-PCR kit, followed by a second-round multiplex PCR, size selection and purification. Sequencing of the libraries was carried out on an Illumina HiSeq2000 in paired-end mode with 100 bp reads. The study's own analysis went as follows. SOAPnuke was used for read processing, and reads with adapters, uncalled bases, a mean Phred below 15, or no exact constant-primer or identifier match were discarded. High-quality paired reads were merged with COPE v1.2.5. Clonotypes were defined as unique nucleotide sequences and were aligned to IMGT TRB V, D and J references using MiTCR v1.1. The analysis was limited to V-J combinations with a frequency above 0.0001, which together covered 98% to 99.2% of repertoires. For each V-J combination, a TCR clonal expansion and chaos score was defined as the ratio of F50 clonal expansion to chaos observed in the TCRdist matrix. Welch's t-statistics and random forest were used to narrow the features down to around 13 V-J combinations, which were then fed into a naive Bayes classifier. Thyroid-blood repertoire similarity was quantified with the Morisita-Horn index. TCRdb trimmed the raw reads at Q25, called clones with MiXCR and kept productive beta chains. Every distinct CDR3 protein forms one entry, paired with its most common genes and DNA. The V and J calls were determined by TCRdb, not by the authors. The sample table holds around 1,000,000 distinct CDR3 sequences, of which 35% to 40% were seen once. Around 10% of the sample is taken by the ten largest.

The CDR1 and CDR2 encoded by the germline V gene are SGDLS and YYNGEE. Clipping removes 4 bases from V and 2 bases from J, with 8 as the unmatched junction base count. Including the terminal cysteine and phenylalanine, the CDR3 comprises 16 residues. Only the CDR3 DNA is retained, 48 bases long and in frame from the first base. Sequenced: peripheral blood or thyroid tissue (not recorded which). This clonotype originated in an adult man with Graves' hyperthyroidism. The rearrangement combines TRBV9 with TRBJ2-7; TRBD1 matches 11 bases in the middle. For the CDR3, the sequence is CASSQARTGGAYEQYF. The DNA sequence follows: TGTGCCAGCAGCCAAGCGAGGACAGGGGGCGCCTACGAGCAGTACTTC.